Here is one T cell receptor (beta chain) with its context. This clone appeared a single time. It lacks a known antigen. No much larger clone is present one base from it, and per-base qualities are unavailable. The data were taken from a study of blood T cell repertoires in COVID-19 (dated by TCRdb to 2018 to 2020). A note on the overall study: Samples covering the acute and convalescent phases of COVID-19 were provided by collaborators in the United States, Italy and Spain. The samples were drawn from two sources: the first 160 participants of the ongoing ImmuneRACE study, and over 950 subjects contributed by 6 global collaborators. Where available, HLA class I and class II types were obtained from metadata supplied by the sample provider rather than from assay-based typing. The repertoires were released in a freely available public database intended as a resource for research on the immune response to SARS-CoV-2. Subjects who had been exposed to COVID-19, were actively infected with it, or had recovered from it provided the deeply sampled blood TCRbeta repertoires that made up the dataset. The material from the prospective study consisted of cDNA or gDNA derived from T cells, B-cell-depleted T cells, or PBMCs. A de-identified subject ID, COVID-19 status, age in years and sex were almost always included in the sample metadata.

Collaborating institutions collected whole blood in K2EDTA tubes following their own protocols. For TCRbeta analysis, collaborators shipped samples in one of three forms: frozen whole blood, isolated PBMCs, or DNA extracted from either of those sample types. TCRbeta CDR3 regions were amplified from genomic DNA by means of the immunoSEQ Assay, a bias-controlled multiplex PCR. The source study handled its data this way. Nucleated cell counts per sample were estimated from amplification of reference gene primers within the assay. Sequence reads were collapsed and filtered to measure the absolute abundance of every unique TCRbeta CDR3 rearrangement. For each sample, productive Simpson clonality was calculated as the square root of Simpson's diversity index across productive rearrangements. Held by TCRdb, this immuneACCESS table contains in-frame sequences only and omits some clones. Under half of the omission traces to an unresolved V gene where checked; the cause of the rest is unknown. D and trimming were read from the DNA, whereas the V and J calls and clone size are those reported in that table. The sample table lists 8,000 or so clones, roughly 80% of them with a count of one. Clones ranked in the top ten supply approximately 30% of the sample.

From its cysteine to its phenylalanine, the CDR3 spans 16 amino acids. The only DNA kept is the CDR3, 48 bases in frame from the first base. The germline V gene encodes CDR1 SGHVS and CDR2 FNYEAQ. Trimming removed 5 bases from V and 4 bases from J; the gene matches leave 10 bases unexplained. Study-level results and caveats: The amount of clinical and demographic metadata varied by source and participant and was provided uncurated.

The clonotype originates from a human donor in a cohort sampled during active COVID-19. Source material: peripheral blood. In this chain, TRBV7-6 is recombined with TRBJ2-3; 9 bases in between match TRBD1. This receptor carries the CDR3 CASSPRDREGSDTQYF. The DNA reads TGTGCCAGCAGCCCAAGGGACAGGGAGGGCTCAGATACGCAGTATTTT. Reference TRBV7-6 and TRBJ2-3 proteins supply the regions before and after the CDR3; the full variable domain is: GAGVSQSPRYKVTKRGQDVALRCDPISGHVSLYWYRQALGQGPEFLTYFNYEAQQDKSGLPNDRFSAERPEGSISTLTIQRTEQRDSAMYRCASSPRDREGSDTQYFGPGTRLTVL.